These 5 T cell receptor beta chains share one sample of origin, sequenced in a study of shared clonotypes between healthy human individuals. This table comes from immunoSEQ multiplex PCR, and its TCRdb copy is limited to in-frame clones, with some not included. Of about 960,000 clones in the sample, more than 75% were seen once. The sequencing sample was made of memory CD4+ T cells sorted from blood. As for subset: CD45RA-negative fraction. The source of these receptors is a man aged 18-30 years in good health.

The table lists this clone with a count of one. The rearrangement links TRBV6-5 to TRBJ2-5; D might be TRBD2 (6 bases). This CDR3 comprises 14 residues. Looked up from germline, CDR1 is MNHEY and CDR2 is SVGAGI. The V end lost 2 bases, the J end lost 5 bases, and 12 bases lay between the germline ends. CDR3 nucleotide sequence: TGTGCCAGCAGTTACGGCGGGATAGTGGAGACCCAGTACTTC. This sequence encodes CASSYGGIVETQYF.

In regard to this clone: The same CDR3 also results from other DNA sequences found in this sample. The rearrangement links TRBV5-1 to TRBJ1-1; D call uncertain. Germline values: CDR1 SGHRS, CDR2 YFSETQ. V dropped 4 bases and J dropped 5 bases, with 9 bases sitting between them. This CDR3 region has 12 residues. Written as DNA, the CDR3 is TGCGCCAGCAGCGCAGAAGGAACTGAAGCTTTCTTT. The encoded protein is CASSAEGTEAFF.

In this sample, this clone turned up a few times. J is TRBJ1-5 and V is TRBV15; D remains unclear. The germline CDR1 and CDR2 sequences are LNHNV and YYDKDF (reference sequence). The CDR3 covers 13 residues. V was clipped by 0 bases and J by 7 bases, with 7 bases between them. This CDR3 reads CATSREQYQPQHF. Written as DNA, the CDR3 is TGTGCCACCAGCAGAGAGCAGTACCAGCCCCAGCATTTT.

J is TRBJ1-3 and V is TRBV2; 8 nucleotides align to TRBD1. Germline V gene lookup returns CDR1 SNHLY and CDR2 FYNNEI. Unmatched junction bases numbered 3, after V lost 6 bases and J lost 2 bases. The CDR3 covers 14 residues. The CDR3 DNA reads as TGTGCCAGCAGATCACAGGGGGCTGGAAACACCATATATTTT. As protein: CASRSQGAGNTIYF.

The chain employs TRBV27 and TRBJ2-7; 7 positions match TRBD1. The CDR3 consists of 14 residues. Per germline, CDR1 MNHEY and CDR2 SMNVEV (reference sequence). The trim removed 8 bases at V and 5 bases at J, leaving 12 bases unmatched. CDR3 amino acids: CASLGHRGGDEQYF. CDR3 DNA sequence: TGTGCCAGCCTTGGTCATAGAGGGGGCGACGAGCAGTACTTC.